These T cell receptor beta chains were read from a single sample in a study of vaccination and CD4 T cells after COVID-19. The antigens these receptors bind are not known. TCRdb used MiXCR to reprocess the PCR reads, holding one entry per CDR3 protein. Here the sample spans some 15,000 distinct CDR3 sequences, less than 55% being singletons. The sample taken for sequencing was CD4+ T cells from blood, cultured in vitro. Source of these receptors: a human donor who had recovered from COVID-19. CDR3s leave out the opening cysteine and the closing phenylalanine or tryptophan. Fields, in order: J gene, V gene, CDR3 protein.

J: TRBJ2-7
V: TRBV2
CDR3: ATRAGGSGEQY

J: TRBJ2-7
V: TRBV6-1
CDR3: ASNGQGEQY

J: TRBJ1-1
V: TRBV6-1
CDR3: ASSTQGGGITEAF

J: TRBJ2-1
V: TRBV7-3
CDR3: ASSLRGSVKKF

J: TRBJ2-3
V: TRBV4-1
CDR3: ASSQEGATDTQY

J: TRBJ1-2
V: TRBV24-1
CDR3: ATNDGTGVYGYT

J: TRBJ2-5
V: TRBV27
CDR3: ASSTGFGETQY

J: TRBJ2-5
V: TRBV7-2
CDR3: ASSLSWAGEETQY

J: TRBJ1-1
V: TRBV7-2
CDR3: ASSFGPTNTEAF

J: TRBJ1-2
V: TRBV12-3/TRBV12-4
CDR3: ASRPLGEDYGYT

J: TRBJ1-5
V: TRBV6-1
CDR3: ASSPRLSGFQH

J: TRBJ1-2
V: TRBV19
CDR3: ASRSQTAAYGYT

J: TRBJ2-3
V: TRBV6-2/TRBV6-3
CDR3: ASSDTDTQY

J: TRBJ1-4
V: TRBV10-3
CDR3: ATSGTANEKLF

J: TRBJ1-2
V: TRBV20-1
CDR3: SARTGGDGYT

J: TRBJ1-1
V: TRBV11-1
CDR3: ASSPPTGMNTEAF

J: TRBJ2-7
V: TRBV20-1
CDR3: SARYPRTGKSYEQY